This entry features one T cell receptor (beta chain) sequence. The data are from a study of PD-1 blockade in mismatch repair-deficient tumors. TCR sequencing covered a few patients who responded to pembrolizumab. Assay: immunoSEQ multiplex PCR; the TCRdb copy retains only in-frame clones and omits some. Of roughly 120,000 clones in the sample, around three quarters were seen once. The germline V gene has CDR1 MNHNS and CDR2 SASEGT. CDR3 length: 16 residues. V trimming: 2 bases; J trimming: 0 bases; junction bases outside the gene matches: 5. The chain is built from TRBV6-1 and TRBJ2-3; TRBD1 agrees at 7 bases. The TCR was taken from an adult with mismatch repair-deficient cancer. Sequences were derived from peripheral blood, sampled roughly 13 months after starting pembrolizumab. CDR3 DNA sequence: TGTGCCAGCAGTGAACGACCAGGGGGTAGCACAGATACGCAGTATTTT. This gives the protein CASSERPGGSTDTQYF.